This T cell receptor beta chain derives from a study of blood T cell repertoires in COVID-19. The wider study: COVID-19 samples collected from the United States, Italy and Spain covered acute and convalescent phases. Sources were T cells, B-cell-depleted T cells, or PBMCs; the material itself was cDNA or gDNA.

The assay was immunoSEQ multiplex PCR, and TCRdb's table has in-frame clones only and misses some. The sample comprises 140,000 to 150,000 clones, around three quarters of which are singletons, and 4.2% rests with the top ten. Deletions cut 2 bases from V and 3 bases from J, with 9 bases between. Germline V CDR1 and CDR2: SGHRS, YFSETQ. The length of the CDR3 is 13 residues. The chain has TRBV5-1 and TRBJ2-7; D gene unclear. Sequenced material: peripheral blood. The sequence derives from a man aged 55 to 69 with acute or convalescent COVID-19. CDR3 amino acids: CASSFTTGYEQYF. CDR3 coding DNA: TGCGCCAGCAGCTTTACCACGGGCTACGAGCAGTACTTC.